The clone carrying this TCR beta chain was seen many times. Antigen: not known. CDR1 and CDR2 (germline): LGHDT, YNNKEL (reference sequence). The CDR3 consists of 15 residues. V was pared by 5 bases and J by 2 bases, with 7 bases of the junction left unmatched. Researchers amplified the TCR beta CDR3 regions from RNA transcripts. In the first-round RT-PCR of the TCR CDR3, the HTBI primer set was used. TCRdb recomputed calls from the multiplex PCR reads with MiXCR, one row per CDR3 protein. Among 300,000 to 450,000 distinct CDR3 sequences listed, approximately 14% were seen once. Diagnostic decisions used clinical symptoms, serum thyroxine and TRAb, thyroid ultrasound and orbital computed tomography. The data were taken from a study of T cells in Graves' hyperthyroidism and ophthalmopathy. Whole-study findings and limits: Most clonotypes expanded in thyroid above 0.001 were likewise present in blood. A 13 V-J signature model discriminated ophthalmopathy versus stable hyperthyroidism. It was a median approximately 7.1 months before onset that the model predicted ophthalmopathy.

This clonotype originated in a woman under 30 with Graves' hyperthyroidism that later progressed to Graves' ophthalmopathy. Sequencing was done on a sample of blood. The chain has TRBV3-1 and TRBJ2-7, with 9 bases identical to TRBD2. CDR3 DNA: TGTGCCAGCAGCAAACCGGGACTAGCTCCCTACGAGCAGTACTTC. Translation gives CASSKPGLAPYEQYF.